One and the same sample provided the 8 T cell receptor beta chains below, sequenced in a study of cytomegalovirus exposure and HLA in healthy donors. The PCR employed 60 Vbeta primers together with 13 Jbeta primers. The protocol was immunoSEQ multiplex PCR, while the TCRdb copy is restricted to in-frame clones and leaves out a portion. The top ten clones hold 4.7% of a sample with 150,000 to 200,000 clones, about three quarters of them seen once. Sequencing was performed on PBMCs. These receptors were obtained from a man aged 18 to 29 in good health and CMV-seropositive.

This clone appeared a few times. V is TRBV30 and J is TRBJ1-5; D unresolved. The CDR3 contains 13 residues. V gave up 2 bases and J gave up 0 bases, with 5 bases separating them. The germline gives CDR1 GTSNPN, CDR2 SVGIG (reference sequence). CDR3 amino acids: CAWSLNSNQPQHF. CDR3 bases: TGTGCCTGGAGTCTTAATAGCAATCAGCCCCAGCATTTT.

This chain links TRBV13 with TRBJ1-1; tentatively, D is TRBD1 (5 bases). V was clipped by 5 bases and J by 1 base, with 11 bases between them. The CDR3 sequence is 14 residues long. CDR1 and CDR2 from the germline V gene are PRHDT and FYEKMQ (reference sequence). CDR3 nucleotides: TGTGCCAGCAGCCAGGCGACAGAGAACACTGAAGCTTTCTTT. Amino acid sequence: CASSQATENTEAFF. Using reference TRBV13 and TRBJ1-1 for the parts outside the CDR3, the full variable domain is AAGVIQSPRHLIKEKRETATLKCYPIPRHDTVYWYQQGPGQDPQFLISFYEKMQSDKGSIPDRFSAQQFSDYHSELNMSSLELGDSALYFCASSQATENTEAFFGQGTRLTVV.

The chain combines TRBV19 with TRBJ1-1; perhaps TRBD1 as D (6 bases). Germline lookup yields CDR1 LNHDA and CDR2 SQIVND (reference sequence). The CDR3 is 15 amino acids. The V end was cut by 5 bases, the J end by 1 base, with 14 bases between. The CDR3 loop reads CASSLAGTQNTEAFF. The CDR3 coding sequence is TGTGCCAGTAGTTTAGCCGGGACACAGAACACTGAAGCTTTCTTT.

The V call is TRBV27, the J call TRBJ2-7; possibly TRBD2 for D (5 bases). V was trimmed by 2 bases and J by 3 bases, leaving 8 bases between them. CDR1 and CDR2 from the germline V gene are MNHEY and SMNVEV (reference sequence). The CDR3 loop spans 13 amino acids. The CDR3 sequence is CASSLGLNYEQYV. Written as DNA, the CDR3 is TGTGCCAGCAGTTTAGGACTCAACTACGAGCAGTACGTC.

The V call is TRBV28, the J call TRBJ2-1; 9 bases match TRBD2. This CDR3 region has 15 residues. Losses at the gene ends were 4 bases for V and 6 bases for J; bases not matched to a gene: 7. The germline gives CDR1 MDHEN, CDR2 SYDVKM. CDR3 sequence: CASSSAAGGPNEQFF. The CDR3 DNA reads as TGTGCCAGCAGTTCCGCGGCGGGGGGGCCCAATGAGCAGTTCTTC.

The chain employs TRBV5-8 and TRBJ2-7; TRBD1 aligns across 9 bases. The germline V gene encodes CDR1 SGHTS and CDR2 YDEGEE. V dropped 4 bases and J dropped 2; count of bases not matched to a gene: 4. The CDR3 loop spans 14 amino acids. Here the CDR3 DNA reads TGTGCCAGCAGCCCCCGACAGGGGGCCTACGAGCAGTACGTC. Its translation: CASSPRQGAYEQYV.

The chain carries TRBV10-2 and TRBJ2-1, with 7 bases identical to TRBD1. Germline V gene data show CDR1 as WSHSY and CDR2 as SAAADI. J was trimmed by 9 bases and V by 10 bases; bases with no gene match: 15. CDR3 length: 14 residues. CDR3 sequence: CATDLRQGVGEQFF. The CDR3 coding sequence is TGCGCCACCGACCTTAGACAGGGTGTAGGTGAGCAGTTCTTC.

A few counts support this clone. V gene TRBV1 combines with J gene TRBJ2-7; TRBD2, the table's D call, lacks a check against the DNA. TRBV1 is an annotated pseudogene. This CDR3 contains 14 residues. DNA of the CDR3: TGCACCAGCAGCCAAGATAGCAGTCGGTACGAGCAGTACGTC. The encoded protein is CTSSQDSSRYEQYV.